The 16 T cell receptor beta chains below were found in one sample sequenced in a study of T cells in women clearing cervical HPV infection. Assay used: immunoSEQ multiplex PCR; TCRdb lists only in-frame clones, some missing. The listing contains tens of thousands of clones. Sample: blood buffy coat. Every receptor here comes from a woman aged 18 to 69 with a cervical HPV16 infection that either progressed to CIN3+ or cleared (not recorded which).

On this clone: The read halts 3 residues ahead of the CDR3 end, with the missing end drawn from the germline J gene. This chain connects TRBV10-2 to TRBJ2-2; a weak D match, TRBD2 (6 bases). CDR1 is WSHSY and CDR2 is SAAADI in the germline V gene. CDR3 length: 14 residues. V gave up 7 bases and J gave up 2 bases, with 11 bases separating them. CDR3 loop: CASTGGVNTGELFF. Partial CDR3 DNA: TGCGCCAGCACAGGAGGGGTCAACACCGGGGAG.

As concerns this clone: From the germline J gene comes the end of the CDR3, since the read stops 3 residues before it. Other DNA sequences in this sample translate to the same CDR3. V and J are TRBV7-2 and TRBJ1-2; 10 nucleotides agree with TRBD1. The CDR3 extends over 15 amino acids. The germline CDR1 and CDR2 sequences are SGHTA and FQGNSA. CDR3 DNA (partial): TGTGCCAGCAGCTTAGCCGGACAGGGGGTGTCGGGC. This codes for CASSLAGQGVSG. The full CDR3 reads CASSLAGQGVSGYTF.

About this clone itself: Sequencing ends 3 residues short of the CDR3 end; the germline J gene provides the rest. The chain links TRBV18 to TRBJ2-3, with 9 bases fitting TRBD1. CDR1 is KGHSH and CDR2 is LQKENI in the germline V gene. The CDR3 contains 15 residues. Trimming took 5 bases from V and 6 from J; bases not matched to a gene: 9. This CDR3 reads CASSTGGTGKDTQYF. The DNA read from the CDR3 is TGTGCCAGCTCAACCGGGGGGACAGGGAAGGATACG.

As concerns this clone: Sequencing ends 3 residues short of the CDR3 end; the germline J gene provides the rest. The rearrangement joins TRBV20-1 to TRBJ2-6; D may be TRBD2 (6 bases). This CDR3 is 16 amino acids long. From germline, CDR1 is DFQATT and CDR2 SNEGSKA (reference sequence). Between the trimmed V and J ends, which lost 3 bases and 0 bases, there was a span of 12 bases. CDR3 sequence: CSASLEGSSGANVLTF. The CDR3 DNA, read in part, is TGCAGTGCTAGCTTGGAGGGCAGCTCTGGGGCCAACGTC.

As concerns this clone: The read terminates 3 residues ahead of where the CDR3 ends, so the germline J gene completes it. The J gene is TRBJ2-7, the V gene TRBV5-8; TRBD1 matches at 7 bases. Losses at the gene ends were 2 bases for V and 2 bases for J; bases not matched to a gene: 1. Germline values: CDR1 SGHTS, CDR2 YDEGEE. The CDR3 covers 13 residues. CDR3 sequence: CASSLQGTYEQYF. The sequenced CDR3 bases are TGTGCCAGCAGCTTACAGGGGACCTACGAG.

This clone registers medium-sized by frequency. The read falls 3 residues short of the CDR3 end, and the missing part is taken from the germline J gene. The V gene is TRBV28, the J gene TRBJ2-3; 8 nucleotides align to TRBD1. CDR3 length: 15 residues. Germline lookup yields CDR1 MDHEN and CDR2 SYDVKM. The part of the CDR3 DNA that was read is TGTGCCAGCAGTAAGACAGGGGCGGGCAATCAGCCG. This codes for CASSKTGAGNQP. The full CDR3 protein is CASSKTGAGNQPQYF. Drawing the rest from reference TRBV28 and TRBJ2-3, the complete variable domain is DVKVTQSSRYLVKRTGEKVFLECVQDMDHENMFWYRQDPGLGLRLIYFSYDVKMKEKGDIPEGYSVSREKKERFSLILESASTNQTSMYLCASSKTGAGNQPQYFGPGTRLTVL.

This CDR3 reads CASSRGQIQDTQYF. The part of the CDR3 DNA that was read is TGTGCCAGTAGTAGAGGACAGATACAAGATACG. The chain recombines TRBV19 with TRBJ2-3; a weak D match, TRBD1 (6 bases). The sequenced fragment ends 3 residues before the CDR3 boundary, so the rest is inferred from the germline J gene. The CDR3 runs 14 residues. Germline V lookup: CDR1 LNHDA, CDR2 SQIVND (reference sequence). V was cut by 4 bases and J by 5 bases, with 13 bases left in between.

As concerns this clone: The read gets to within 3 residues of the CDR3 end, and the germline J gene fills in the rest. V usage is TRBV5-1 and J usage is TRBJ2-7; D perhaps matches TRBD1 (6 bases). Trimming pared 4 bases from V and 5 bases from J, leaving 10 bases between. The germline gives CDR1 SGHRS, CDR2 YFSETQ. The CDR3 length is 12 residues. The CDR3 bases that were read are TGCGCCAGCAGCCAAAACAGGGACGAG. Protein product: CASSQNRDE. The whole CDR3 region reads CASSQNRDEQYF.

As concerns this clone: The CDR3 end is not reached by the read, which stops 3 residues before it; the germline J gene fills it in. The chain couples TRBV18 to TRBJ2-1, with 7 positions matching TRBD1. In germline, CDR1 is KGHSH, CDR2 LQKENI. Trimming took 1 base from V and 5 from J; bases not matched to a gene: 5. The CDR3 spans 15 residues. CDR3 in amino acids: CASSPRQGLDNEQFF. The part of the CDR3 DNA that was read is TGTGCCAGCTCACCACGACAGGGCTTAGACAATGAG.

Note on this clone: The read terminates 3 residues ahead of where the CDR3 ends, so the germline J gene completes it. This chain joins TRBV7-3 and TRBJ1-2; D is possibly TRBD1 (5 bases). The CDR3 length is 15 residues. In germline, CDR1 is SGHTA, CDR2 FQGTGA. CDR3 residues: CASSPRTSGTGDYTF. Incomplete CDR3 DNA: TGTGCCAGCAGCCCTCGGACTAGCGGGACGGGTGAC. Full variable domain (rest looked up from reference TRBV7-3 and TRBJ1-2): GAGVSQTPSNKVTEKGKYVELRCDPISGHTALYWYRQSLGQGPEFLIYFQGTGAADDSGLPNDRFFAVRPEGSVSTLKIQRTERGDSAVYLCASSPRTSGTGDYTFGSGTRLTVV.

Note on this clone: The CDR3 end falls 3 residues outside the read, so it is completed with the germline J gene. The chain combines TRBV28 with TRBJ1-2; the D gene is possibly TRBD1 (5 bases). Per the germline V gene, CDR1 is MDHEN and CDR2 is SYDVKM. Trimming removed 6 bases from V and 4 bases from J, with 15 bases in between. The CDR3 has 14 amino acids. The CDR3 here is CASRPGQTLYGYTF. The sequenced CDR3 bases are TGTGCCAGCAGGCCCGGACAAACCCTCTATGGC.

As to this clone: Read sequence stops 3 residues before the CDR3 end, and the germline J gene provides the missing end. The chain uses TRBV18 and TRBJ2-7; 9 bases agree with TRBD1. The CDR3 spans 14 residues. The germline V gene has CDR1 KGHSH and CDR2 LQKENI. Trimming removed 7 bases from V and 4 bases from J; junction bases left unmatched: 8. The CDR3 spells CASLKQGASYEQYF. Incomplete CDR3 DNA: TGTGCCAGCTTAAAACAGGGGGCGTCTTACGAG.

For this clone: The read ends 3 residues shy of where the CDR3 ends; the end is completed using the germline J gene. The chain carries TRBV7-6 and TRBJ1-2, with 7 bases matching TRBD1. CDR3 length: 15 amino acids. Germline CDR1 SGHVS, CDR2 FNYEAQ. CDR3 bases read: TGTGCCAGCAGCCCTCGTCCGACAGGGACCAATGAC. Its translation is CASSPRPTGTND. The full CDR3 sequence reads CASSPRPTGTNDYTF.

The CDR3 bases that were read are TGTGCCAGCAGCGTGGGAGGGGCTAACTATGGC. This sequence encodes CASSVGGANYG. The complete CDR3 reads CASSVGGANYGYTF. The chain joins TRBV11-2 to TRBJ1-2; D is possibly TRBD1 (5 bases). The read gets to within 3 residues of the CDR3 end, and the germline J gene fills in the rest. Looked up from germline, CDR1 is SGHAT and CDR2 is FQNNGV. CDR3 length: 14 amino acids. The V gene lost 5 bases and the J gene lost 0 bases, with 10 bases spanning the gap.

CDR3 protein: CAWSVNYAGTGGKQPQYF. Partial CDR3 DNA: TGTGCCTGGAGTGTAAATTATGCTGGGACAGGGGGCAAGCAGCCT. The rearrangement joins TRBV30 to TRBJ2-4; 12 bases are a match to TRBD1. The CDR3 extends 3 residues past the end of the read, so its final part is completed from the germline J gene. The CDR3 extends over 18 amino acids. Germline-derived CDR1 and CDR2 are GTSNPN and SVGIG (reference sequence).

A note on this clone: The CDR3 end falls 3 residues outside the read, so it is completed with the germline J gene. The chain uses TRBV30 and TRBJ1-1, with unresolved D. The CDR3 runs to 15 residues. Trimming stripped 1 base from V and 1 base from J, with 13 bases between. CDR1 GTSNPN and CDR2 SVGIG come from the germline V gene (reference sequence). The CDR3 DNA, read in part, is TGTGCCTGGAGTGCAAACTTCGGCGGGAACACTGAA. Its protein is CAWSANFGGNTE. The complete CDR3 sequence is CAWSANFGGNTEAFF.